Below, 27 T cell receptor beta chains from the same sample are listed, as sequenced in a study of T cells in women clearing cervical HPV infection. TCRdb keeps only in-frame clones here, not all; method: immunoSEQ multiplex PCR. The sample data list roughly 22,000 clones. Sequences were obtained from blood buffy coat. These receptors originate from a woman aged 18-70 years with a cervical HPV16 infection that either progressed to CIN3+ or cleared (not recorded which).

Notes on this clone: The read terminates 3 residues ahead of where the CDR3 ends, so the germline J gene completes it. The J gene is TRBJ1-1, the V gene TRBV5-6, with 8 bases that match TRBD1. Germline-derived CDR1 and CDR2 are SGHDT and YYEEEE. J lost 5 bases, V lost 3 bases, and 3 bases had no gene match. The CDR3 runs 13 residues. This CDR3 is CASSYRGNTEAFF. Partial CDR3 DNA: TGTGCCAGCAGCTACAGGGGGAATACTGAA.

Worth noting for this clone: The read terminates 3 residues before the CDR3 end, so the remaining end is supplied by the germline J gene. This chain connects TRBV5-1 to TRBJ1-4; D possibly corresponds to TRBD1 (6 bases). Germline values: CDR1 SGHRS, CDR2 YFSETQ. The CDR3 loop spans 16 amino acids. Between the trimmed V and J ends, which lost 1 base and 3 bases, there was a span of 13 bases. The CDR3 spells CASSLNLRGPNEKLFF. Partial CDR3 DNA: TGCGCCAGCAGCTTGAACCTCAGGGGACCTAATGAAAAA.

Measured by frequency, this clone is medium-sized. Read sequence stops 3 residues before the CDR3 end, and the germline J gene provides the missing end. The chain uses TRBV6-2 or TRBV6-3 and TRBJ2-7, with TRBD2 identical over 11 bases. The germline gives CDR1 MNHEY, CDR2 SVGEGT. The CDR3 is made up of 15 amino acids. Trimming cost V 6 bases and J 0 bases; bases outside gene matches: 4. The CDR3 region is CASRGTSGPSYEQYF. The part of the CDR3 DNA that was read is TGTGCCAGCAGGGGGACTAGCGGCCCCTCCTACGAG.

Concerning this clone itself: The CDR3 end is not reached by the read, which stops 3 residues before it; the germline J gene fills it in. The gene calls are TRBV30 and TRBJ2-3; 8 bases align to TRBD1. The CDR3 is 13 residues long. Per germline, CDR1 GTSNPN and CDR2 SVGIG (reference sequence). The CDR3 bases that were read are TGTGCCTGGAGTCCGCCCGACAGGGGATCG. This encodes CAWSPPDRGS. The CDR3 as a whole reads CAWSPPDRGSQYF. Filled out from reference TRBV30 and TRBJ2-3, the complete variable domain reads SQTIHQWPATLVQPVGSPLSLECTVEGTSNPNLYWYRQAAGRGLQLLFYSVGIGQISSEVPQNLSASRPQDRQFILSSKKLLLSDSGFYLCAWSPPDRGSQYFGPGTRLTVL.

The sequenced part of the CDR3 DNA is TGTGCCAGCAGCTTAAACAGCCCCCAGGAGCCC. It is translated as CASSLNSPQEP. The complete CDR3 protein is CASSLNSPQEPQHF. V and J are TRBV11-2 and TRBJ1-5; the D is unclear. The DNA ends 3 residues before the CDR3 does, and the rest of the CDR3 is filled in from the germline J gene. From germline, CDR1 is SGHAT and CDR2 FQNNGV. The CDR3 has 14 amino acids. V gave up 2 bases and J gave up 8 bases, with 13 bases separating them. Combining the CDR3 with reference TRBV11-2 and TRBJ1-5 gives the whole variable domain EAGVAQSPRYKIIEKRQSVAFWCNPISGHATLYWYQQILGQGPKLLIQFQNNGVVDDSQLPKDRFSAERLKGVDSTLKIQPAKLEDSAVYLCASSLNSPQEPQHFGDGTRLSIL.

Details on this clone: The read ends 3 residues before the CDR3 terminus; that terminus is restored from the germline J gene. The rearrangement uses TRBV20-1 and TRBJ2-7; 8 nucleotides line up with TRBD2. The V gene's germline CDR1 is DFQATT and CDR2 SNEGSKA (reference sequence). V lost 0 bases, J lost 3 bases, and 4 bases stayed unmatched. The CDR3 has 14 residues. The covered CDR3 bases are TGCAGTGCTAGAGATTCGGCGGGAGGCTACGAG. Translating gives CSARDSAGGYE. The complete CDR3 reads CSARDSAGGYEQYF.

Notes on this clone: The read is 3 residues too short to cover the CDR3 end, so that end is filled in from the germline J gene. This rearrangement joins TRBV7-8 to TRBJ1-2; D is uncertain. The CDR3 is 16 amino acids. V shed 5 bases and J shed 2 bases, with 18 bases lying between them. The germline CDR1 and CDR2 sequences are SGHVS and FQNEAQ. The sequenced part of the CDR3 DNA is TGTGCCAGCAGCCCCCCGCGGGGTGTAGTGAACTATGGC. This codes for CASSPPRGVVNYG. The CDR3 in its entirety is CASSPPRGVVNYGYTF.

To note about this clone: The missing CDR3 end, 3 residues past where the read stops, is filled in from the germline J gene. The rearrangement joins TRBV7-8 to TRBJ1-2, with 9 nucleotides matching TRBD1. Germline CDR1 reads SGHVS; CDR2 reads FQNEAQ. The CDR3 runs to 15 residues. Trimming took 1 base from V and 4 from J; bases not matched to a gene: 4. The CDR3 bases that were read are TGTGCCAGCAGCTTAGGGACAGGGGTTGGCTATGGC. Translated, it gives CASSLGTGVGYG. The complete CDR3 sequence is CASSLGTGVGYGYTF.

Notes on this clone: The sequenced fragment ends 3 residues before the CDR3 boundary, so the rest is inferred from the germline J gene. The V and J genes are TRBV5-4 and TRBJ2-7; 9 nucleotides line up with TRBD2. V was clipped by 4 bases and J by 1 base; unmatched bases: 3. The CDR3 covers 14 residues. Looked up from germline, CDR1 is SGHNT and CDR2 is YYREEE (reference sequence). The CDR3 DNA, read in part, is TGTGCCAGCAGCCAGACTAGCGGATCCTACGAG. Residues: CASSQTSGSYE. The whole CDR3 sequence reads CASSQTSGSYEQYF.

Details on this clone: Read data end 3 residues before the CDR3 end; the end is taken from the germline J gene. V and J are TRBV5-1 and TRBJ1-2; D remains ambiguous. Deletions cut 2 bases from V and 6 bases from J, with 11 bases between. The CDR3 is 13 amino acids. Germline assignment: CDR1 SGHRS and CDR2 YFSETQ. CDR3 protein: CASSFKDDNGYTF. The sequenced part of the CDR3 DNA is TGCGCCAGCAGCTTCAAGGATGACAATGGC.

Comment on this clone: The read stops 3 residues short of the end of the CDR3; the missing end is completed from the germline J gene. V usage is TRBV20-1 and J usage is TRBJ2-6; no definite D call. Trimming took 3 bases from V and 4 from J, leaving 4 bases between them. Germline V gene sequence: CDR1 DFQATT, CDR2 SNEGSKA (reference sequence). The CDR3 has 12 amino acids. This CDR3 is CSASPGANVLTF. CDR3 DNA, as far as it was read: TGCAGTGCTAGCCCGGGGGCCAACGTC.

About this clone itself: From the germline J gene comes the end of the CDR3, since the read stops 3 residues before it. The chain recombines TRBV11-3 with TRBJ1-5; TRBD1 is a possible D gene (6 bases). V lost 3 bases to trimming and J lost 2 bases, with 11 bases between them. The CDR3 runs 15 residues. Germline V gene data show CDR1 as SGHNT and CDR2 as YENEEA. CDR3 bases read: TGTGCCAGCAGCTTGACAGGATTTTGCAATCAGCCC. Amino acid sequence: CASSLTGFCNQP. The entire CDR3 sequence reads CASSLTGFCNQPQHF. Looking up the rest from reference TRBV11-3 and TRBJ1-5 gives the full variable domain: EAGVVQSPRYKIIEKKQPVAFWCNPISGHNTLYWYLQNLGQGPELLIRYENEEAVDDSQLPKDRFSAERLKGVDSTLKIQPAELGDSAVYLCASSLTGFCNQPQHFGDGTRLSIL.

This clone is labeled medium-sized based on frequency. Coverage ceases 3 residues before the CDR3 finishes, and the germline J gene fills in the end. The chain couples TRBV7-2 to TRBJ2-1, with 8 nucleotides matching TRBD2. Trimming at V came to 2 bases and at J to 7 bases, leaving 7 bases not matched to a gene. Germline V gene data show CDR1 as SGHTA and CDR2 as FQGNSA. The CDR3 runs 15 residues. The chain's CDR3 is CASSLSAGGQNEQFF. The covered CDR3 bases are TGTGCCAGCAGCTTATCGGCGGGAGGTCAGAATGAG. The full variable domain, completed using reference TRBV7-2 and TRBJ2-1, is GAGVSQSPSNKVTEKGKDVELRCDPISGHTALYWYRQSLGQGLEFLIYFQGNSAPDKSGLPSDRFSAERTGGSVSTLTIQRTQQEDSAVYLCASSLSAGGQNEQFFGPGTRLTVL.

Remarks on this clone: The CDR3 end is not reached by the read, which stops 3 residues before it; the germline J gene fills it in. The rearrangement links TRBV3-1 (or the pseudogene TRBV3-2) to TRBJ2-3, with D possibly TRBD2 on 5 matching bases. Germline lookup yields CDR1 LGHDT and CDR2 YNNKEL (reference sequence). V lost 4 bases, J lost 4 bases, and 15 bases lay in between. There are 15 residues in the CDR3. The covered CDR3 bases are TGTGCCAGCAGCCCCCGGGGTAGCGCAGCAGATACG. Translating it yields CASSPRGSAADT. The whole CDR3 is CASSPRGSAADTQYF.

On this clone: The read ends 3 residues early relative to the CDR3; the germline J gene fills the gap. The rearrangement joins TRBV4-2 to TRBJ1-2; the D gene is possibly TRBD1 (5 bases). The CDR3 runs 16 residues. Trimming stripped 8 bases from V and 4 bases from J, with 23 bases between. From germline, CDR1 is LGHNA and CDR2 YNFKEQ. The part of the CDR3 DNA that was read is TGTGCCAGCCAGGATCAAGCGGGCCAGGGAGGCTATGGC. Residues: CASQDQAGQGGYG. The full CDR3 is CASQDQAGQGGYGYTF.

Notes on this clone: The missing CDR3 end, 3 residues past where the read stops, is filled in from the germline J gene. The chain carries TRBV19 and TRBJ2-2; the match to TRBD1 covers 9 bases. This CDR3 contains 14 residues. V lost 6 bases, J lost 6 bases, and 5 bases stayed unmatched. Germline CDR1 and CDR2: LNHDA and SQIVND (reference sequence). Partial CDR3 DNA: TGTGCCAGTAGCACGGGACAGGGCTCCGGGGAG. Translation: CASSTGQGSGE. Given in full, the CDR3 is CASSTGQGSGELFF.

By frequency, this clone is medium-sized (0.01 to 0.1%). The CDR3 sequence: CSARRSVGTSDQETQYF. The CDR3 DNA, read in part, is TGCAGTGCTAGACGCAGTGTGGGGACTAGCGACCAAGAGACC. The rearrangement uses TRBV20-1 and TRBJ2-5, with 10 bases fitting TRBD2. Coverage ceases 3 residues before the CDR3 finishes, and the germline J gene fills in the end. V shed 2 bases, J shed 0 bases, and the junction held 9 bases outside the gene matches. The CDR3 length is 17 residues. Per germline, CDR1 DFQATT and CDR2 SNEGSKA (reference sequence).

As concerns this clone: The read finishes 3 residues shy of the CDR3 end, and the germline J gene is used to complete it. The chain couples TRBV5-1 to TRBJ1-3, with a weak D call TRBD1 (6 bases). The length of the CDR3 is 16 residues. Germline V CDR1 and CDR2: SGHRS, YFSETQ. Trimming removed 0 bases at V and 0 bases at J, with 10 bases between. The CDR3 region is CASSLGQGHSGNTIYF. The part of the CDR3 DNA that was read is TGCGCCAGCAGCTTGGGGCAGGGACACTCTGGAAACACC.

Concerning this clone: The CDR3 end falls 3 residues outside the read, so it is completed with the germline J gene. This rearrangement joins TRBV10-2 to TRBJ1-4; D call uncertain. This CDR3 comprises 15 residues. Germline assignment: CDR1 WSHSY and CDR2 SAAADI. Trimming removed 6 bases at V and 3 bases at J, with 14 bases between. Partial CDR3 DNA: TGCGCCAGCAGCCCTACAGCTTCATCTAATGAAAAA. Protein: CASSPTASSNEK. The CDR3, in full, reads CASSPTASSNEKLFF.

Remarks on this clone: The CDR3 end lies 3 residues beyond the end of the read and is filled in from the germline J gene. J is TRBJ2-1 and V is TRBV7-9, with TRBD1 matching 8 bases. The junction had 6 bases not matched to a gene; V was cut back by 1 base and J by 7 bases. The CDR3 totals 15 residues. Per the germline V gene, CDR1 is SEHNR and CDR2 is FQNEAQ (reference sequence). The chain's CDR3 is CASSLGQGAKNEQFF. The sequenced CDR3 bases are TGTGCCAGCAGCTTAGGGCAGGGGGCAAAGAATGAG. Supplemented by reference TRBV7-9 and TRBJ2-1, the full variable domain reads DTGVSQNPRHKITKRGQNVTFRCDPISEHNRLYWYRQTLGQGPEFLTYFQNEAQLEKSRLLSDRFSAERPKGSFSTLEIQRTEQGDSAMYLCASSLGQGAKNEQFFGPGTRLTVL.

Notes on this clone: The read terminates 3 residues ahead of where the CDR3 ends, so the germline J gene completes it. The chain carries TRBV5-1 and TRBJ2-7; perhaps TRBD1 as D (6 bases). Germline V gene lookup returns CDR1 SGHRS and CDR2 YFSETQ. Trimming removed 0 bases at V and 3 bases at J, with 10 bases between. The CDR3 totals 14 residues. CDR3 sequence: CASSLGGQNYEQYF. Partial CDR3 DNA: TGCGCCAGCAGCTTGGGGGGACAAAACTACGAG.

Points on this clone: Read coverage stops 3 residues before the CDR3 terminus; the germline J gene supplies the remainder. The V gene is TRBV5-4, the J gene TRBJ1-6, with D uncertain. The CDR3 is 15 amino acids. Per the germline V gene, CDR1 is SGHNT and CDR2 is YYREEE (reference sequence). The V gene lost 4 bases and the J gene lost 7 bases, with 15 bases spanning the gap. CDR3 amino acids: CASSLASPPNSPLHF. Incomplete CDR3 DNA: TGTGCCAGCAGCCTAGCCTCCCCTCCAAATTCACCC.

A remark on this clone: Read coverage stops 3 residues before the CDR3 terminus; the germline J gene supplies the remainder. J is TRBJ2-7 and V is TRBV20-1, with 13 positions matching TRBD2. Per germline, CDR1 DFQATT and CDR2 SNEGSKA (reference sequence). There are 15 residues in the CDR3. With V trimmed by 0 bases and J by 6 bases, 5 bases remained unmatched. The DNA read from the CDR3 is TGCAGTGCTAGAGATGGACTAGCGGGAGTGCTCGAG. Amino acids: CSARDGLAGVLE. From start to end, the CDR3 is CSARDGLAGVLEQYF.

Regarding this clone: The read stops 3 residues short of the end of the CDR3; the missing end is completed from the germline J gene. The J gene is TRBJ2-2, the V gene TRBV5-6, with 11 nucleotides matching TRBD2. The V segment lost 4 bases and the J segment 7 bases; nucleotides outside the gene matches: 6. CDR1 is SGHDT and CDR2 is YYEEEE in the germline V gene. There are 15 residues in the CDR3. Partial CDR3 DNA: TGTGCCAGCAGCCTCACTAGCGGGAGAAGCGGGGAG. Translating gives CASSLTSGRSGE. The CDR3 in its entirety is CASSLTSGRSGELFF.

A remark on this clone: The read is 3 residues too short to cover the CDR3 end, so that end is filled in from the germline J gene. This chain links TRBV30 with TRBJ2-1; D is possibly TRBD1 (9 bases). The V gene's germline CDR1 is GTSNPN and CDR2 SVGIG (reference sequence). This CDR3 has 22 amino acids. V was trimmed by 2 bases and J by 6 bases, leaving 38 bases between them. CDR3 DNA (partial): TGTGCCTGGAGTAAGAACAGGGGGCGCCTAGAGAGAGCGGGAGAGTCGGGCAATGAG. Translating gives CAWSKNRGRLERAGESGNE. The whole CDR3 region reads CAWSKNRGRLERAGESGNEQFF.

A note on this clone: The read halts 3 residues ahead of the CDR3 end, with the missing end drawn from the germline J gene. The rearrangement links TRBV20-1 to TRBJ2-1, with a tentative D call TRBD1 (6 bases). Trimming shortened V by 6 bases and J by 8 bases, and 14 bases separated the two germline ends. CDR1 and CDR2 from the germline V gene are DFQATT and SNEGSKA (reference sequence). This CDR3 has 12 residues. CDR3 DNA, as far as it was read: TGCAGTGCGCACGGACAGTTCGATGAG. Residues: CSAHGQFDE. The entire CDR3 reads CSAHGQFDEQFF.

With regard to this clone: The read falls 3 residues short of the CDR3 end, and the missing part is taken from the germline J gene. The gene calls are TRBV18 and TRBJ2-7, with 10 nucleotides matching TRBD1. The V gene's germline CDR1 is KGHSH and CDR2 LQKENI. The length of the CDR3 is 14 residues. V dropped 2 bases and J dropped 6; count of bases not matched to a gene: 4. The CDR3 loop is CASSPIGTGAEQYF. The CDR3 DNA, read in part, is TGTGCCAGCTCACCAATCGGGACAGGGGCCGAG.